Listed here are 2 T cell receptor beta chains from one sample, sequenced in a study of cytomegalovirus exposure and HLA in healthy donors. The PCR ran on 60 Vbeta and 13 Jbeta primers. Method: immunoSEQ multiplex PCR; TCRdb's copy keeps in-frame clones and lacks some. In the table there are some 120,000 clones, 65% to 85% of which are singletons. Sequenced material: PBMCs. These receptors came from a man in his fifties in good health and CMV-seronegative.

This chain links TRBV18 with TRBJ1-4; 10 positions agree with TRBD1. V shed 3 bases, J shed 5 bases, and the junction held 3 bases outside the gene matches. This CDR3 is 15 amino acids long. Germline V CDR1 and CDR2: KGHSH, LQKENI. CDR3 in amino acids: CASSPAGQGNEKLFF. The CDR3 nucleotides read TGTGCCAGCTCACCGGCGGGACAGGGGAATGAAAAACTGTTTTTT.

The V call is TRBV28, the J call TRBJ2-7, with TRBD2 matching 9 bases. This CDR3 has 14 residues. Germline trimming cut 5 bases from V and 5 bases from J; bases unmatched to any gene: 7. From germline, CDR1 is MDHEN and CDR2 SYDVKM. As DNA, the CDR3 is TGTGCCAGCAGTCCCTCTAGCGGGGCGGACGAGCAGTACTTC. Translated: CASSPSSGADEQYF.